Ten or more counts support the clone carrying this TCR beta chain. The antigen is unknown. This sample was taken from a study of CD8 T cells in ankylosing spondylitis. General study points: In peripheral blood, disease-linked CD8+ clones occurred at relatively low frequencies. A motif in TCR beta, a set of about 8 highly homologous variants, appeared characteristic of ankylosing spondylitis blood.

This CDR3 is built from 16 residues. Germline lookup yields CDR1 SGHRS and CDR2 YFSETQ. V was pared by 0 bases and J by 0 bases, with 5 bases of the junction left unmatched. TCRdb reprocessed the 5' RACE reads with MiXCR, giving one entry per CDR3 protein. The table records just under 350,000 distinct CDR3 sequences, roughly 14% of them present only once. The TCR was taken from a male donor with ankylosing spondylitis or in good health (not recorded which). The chain couples TRBV5-1 to TRBJ1-1; 7 positions match TRBD1. Sample: blood, either unsorted or a sorted T cell fraction (not recorded which). The CDR3 protein is CASSLETGRMNTEAFF. CDR3 nucleotide sequence: TGCGCCAGCAGCTTGGAGACAGGGAGAATGAACACTGAAGCTTTCTTT.